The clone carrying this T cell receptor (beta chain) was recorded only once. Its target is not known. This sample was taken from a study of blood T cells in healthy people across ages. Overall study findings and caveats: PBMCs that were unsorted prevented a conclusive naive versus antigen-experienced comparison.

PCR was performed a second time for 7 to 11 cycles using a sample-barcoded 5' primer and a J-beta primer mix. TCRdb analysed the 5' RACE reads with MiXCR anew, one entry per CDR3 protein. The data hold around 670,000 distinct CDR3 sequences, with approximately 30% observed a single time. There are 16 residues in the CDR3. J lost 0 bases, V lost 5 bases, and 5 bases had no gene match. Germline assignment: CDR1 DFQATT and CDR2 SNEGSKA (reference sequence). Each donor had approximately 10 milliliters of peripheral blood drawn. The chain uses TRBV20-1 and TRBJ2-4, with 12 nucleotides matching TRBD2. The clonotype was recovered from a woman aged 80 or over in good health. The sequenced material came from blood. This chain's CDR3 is CSALGLAGQAKNIQYF. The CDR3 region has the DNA TGCAGTGCTCTGGGACTAGCGGGCCAAGCCAAAAACATTCAGTACTTC.